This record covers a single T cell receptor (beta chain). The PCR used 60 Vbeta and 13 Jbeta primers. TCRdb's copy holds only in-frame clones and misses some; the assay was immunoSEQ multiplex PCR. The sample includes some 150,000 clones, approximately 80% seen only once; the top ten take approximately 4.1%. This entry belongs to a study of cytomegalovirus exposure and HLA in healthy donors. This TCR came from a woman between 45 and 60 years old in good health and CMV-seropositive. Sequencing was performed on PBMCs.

The CDR3 is CASSKMAGTGVDEQFF. In DNA, the CDR3 is TGTGCCAGCAGCAAAATGGCCGGGACAGGGGTCGATGAGCAGTTCTTC. V and J are TRBV28 and TRBJ2-1, with 10 bases matching TRBD1. With V trimmed by 6 bases and J by 8 bases, 13 bases remained unmatched. The CDR3 runs 16 residues. The V gene's germline CDR1 is MDHEN and CDR2 SYDVKM. Combining the CDR3 with reference TRBV28 and TRBJ2-1 gives the whole variable domain DVKVTQSSRYLVKRTGEKVFLECVQDMDHENMFWYRQDPGLGLRLIYFSYDVKMKEKGDIPEGYSVSREKKERFSLILESASTNQTSMYLCASSKMAGTGVDEQFFGPGTRLTVL.